A single sample gave rise to the 19 T cell receptor beta chains below, sequenced in a study of T cells after yellow fever vaccination (dated by TCRdb to the late 2010s). In light of the paper, this sample's treatment or condition label describes: live attenuated yellow fever vaccine strain. The library was built by means of 5' RACE. TCRdb shows the sequencer as Illumina HiSeq 2500. TCRdb handled the public reads itself, with Q25 trimming in fastp and clone calling in MiXCR, and kept productive beta chains. Rows merge per CDR3 protein into single entries with the most common DNA and genes. This sample has about 29,000 distinct CDR3 sequences in its table, and over 4.5% of those were observed once. Of the sample, roughly two fifths is held by the ten largest clones. The source material was CD8+ T cells sorted from PBMCs, sampled 10 days after the yellow fever booster vaccination. The origin of the receptors is a man aged 25-45 years who received the YFV17D yellow fever vaccine.

This clonotype was counted many times. The genes are TRBV20-1 and TRBJ1-2; 8 bases are a match to TRBD1. Germline lookup yields CDR1 DFQATT and CDR2 SNEGSKA (reference sequence). V was pared by 3 bases and J by 2 bases, with 5 bases of the junction left unmatched. The CDR3 runs to 14 residues. The CDR3 loop is CSARAGDRNYGYTF. DNA for the CDR3: TGCAGTGCTAGGGCGGGGGACAGGAACTATGGCTACACCTTC.

The sample holds many counts of this clonotype. V gene TRBV7-2 combines with J gene TRBJ2-1; D not resolved. Germline V gene lookup returns CDR1 SGHTA and CDR2 FQGNSA. CDR3 length equals 12 residues. Trimming cost V 7 bases and J 10 bases, with 14 bases left between them. The CDR3 region is CASTPNGFEQFF. The DNA for the CDR3 is TGTGCCAGCACCCCCAACGGATTCGAGCAGTTCTTC.

This clonotype was recorded at least ten times. The chain carries TRBV7-9 and TRBJ1-1; D is ambiguous. Trimming shortened V by 5 bases and J by 0 bases, and 13 bases separated the two germline ends. The CDR3 length is 15 residues. Germline CDR1 SEHNR, CDR2 FQNEAQ (reference sequence). DNA of the CDR3: TGTGCCAGCAGCCCGACCGACACTTTGAACACTGAAGCTTTCTTT. The encoded protein is CASSPTDTLNTEAFF.

This clonotype was observed many times. J is TRBJ2-7 and V is TRBV20-1; D is unclear. CDR3 length equals 13 residues. Germline CDR1 is DFQATT and CDR2 is SNEGSKA (reference sequence). The V end was cut by 1 base, the J end by 0 bases, with 7 bases between. The CDR3 is CSARGLDSYEQYF. CDR3 nucleotides: TGCAGTGCTAGAGGGCTCGACTCCTACGAGCAGTACTTC.

In its sample, this clonotype was seen many times. V usage is TRBV4-3 and J usage is TRBJ2-2; D might be TRBD1 (5 bases). Germline V lookup: CDR1 LGHNA, CDR2 YSLEER. Trimming left V 4 bases short and J 0 bases short, with 9 bases between. The CDR3 spans 15 residues. Here the CDR3 reads CASSLGQSNTGELFF. The CDR3 DNA follows: TGCGCCAGCAGCCTGGGGCAGTCGAACACCGGGGAGCTGTTTTTT.

This clonotype appeared many times. The V gene is TRBV20-1, the J gene TRBJ2-7; 9 positions match TRBD2. The CDR3 runs 13 residues. V shed 6 bases, J shed 0 bases, and the junction held 3 bases outside the gene matches. Germline V gene lookup returns CDR1 DFQATT and CDR2 SNEGSKA (reference sequence). The chain's CDR3 is CSAIAGVSYEQYF. The CDR3, as DNA: TGCAGTGCCATAGCGGGAGTCTCCTACGAGCAGTACTTC.

This clonotype was observed at least ten times. The rearrangement links TRBV24-1 to TRBJ2-7, with D unresolved. The CDR3 has 18 residues. Trimming removed 8 bases at V and 1 base at J, with 26 bases between. Germline CDR1 is KGHDR and CDR2 is SFDVKD. This CDR3 reads CATISPRARLYGSYEQYF. As DNA, the CDR3 is TGTGCCACCATCTCCCCCCGCGCCAGACTGTACGGATCCTACGAGCAGTACTTC.

This clonotype was picked up many times. The chain carries TRBV7-9 and TRBJ2-7; no firm D call. V gave up 5 bases and J gave up 3 bases, with 2 bases separating them. This CDR3 spans 10 amino acids. Germline CDR1 reads SEHNR; CDR2 reads FQNEAQ (reference sequence). CDR3 in DNA: TGTGCCAGCAGCATCTACGAGCAGTACTTC. Protein product: CASSIYEQYF.

This clonotype was detected many times. The CDR3, as DNA: TGTGCCAGCAGCTTGGGTCTAGCGGGGTCCGGGGAGCTGTTTTTT. This sequence encodes CASSLGLAGSGELFF. This rearrangement joins TRBV5-6 to TRBJ2-2; TRBD2 matches 9 bases. The CDR3 consists of 15 residues. Germline assignment: CDR1 SGHDT and CDR2 YYEEEE. The J segment lost 6 bases and the V segment lost 0 bases, leaving 3 bases of the junction unmatched.

This clonotype has a handful of counts. This sequence joins TRBV12-3 or TRBV12-4 and TRBJ2-1; 9 bases line up with TRBD2. CDR3 length: 19 residues. The CDR3 sequence: CTLSLELAGLGDLYNEQFF. The CDR3 DNA is TGTACCCTCAGTTTAGAACTAGCGGGCTTGGGGGACCTTTACAATGAGCAGTTCTTC.

This clonotype was counted a few times. At one of its ends the junction is not consistent with the germline gene, which may arise from a read error. V gene TRBV20-1 combines with J gene TRBJ2-1; 10 bases are shared with TRBD2. Germline assignment: CDR1 DFQATT and CDR2 SNEGSKA (reference sequence). The CDR3 totals 17 residues. CDR3 loop: CCARDRMGTSADNEQFF. The CDR3 nucleotides read TGCTGTGCTAGAGATCGAATGGGGACTAGCGCTGACAATGAGCAGTTCTTC.

This clonotype was picked up many times. The chain is built from TRBV9 and TRBJ2-2; 7 bases line up with TRBD2. J was trimmed by 10 bases and V by 0 bases; bases with no gene match: 3. From germline, CDR1 is SGDLS and CDR2 YYNGEE. CDR3 length equals 13 residues. CDR3 loop: CASSVGGGLELFF. CDR3 bases: TGTGCCAGCAGCGTAGGGGGGGGTCTGGAGCTGTTTTTT.

This clonotype has ten or more counts. The V gene is TRBV7-9, the J gene TRBJ2-1, with D perhaps being TRBD1 or TRBD2 (5 bases each). V was pared by 6 bases and J by 10 bases, with 13 bases between. Germline-derived CDR1 and CDR2 are SEHNR and FQNEAQ (reference sequence). CDR3 size: 12 residues. The CDR3 region is CASRDLRGEQFF. As DNA, the CDR3 is TGTGCCAGCAGAGACCTCCGGGGCGAGCAGTTCTTC.

This clonotype was picked up many times. The genes are TRBV7-2 and TRBJ2-5, with D possibly matching TRBD2 (6 bases). The CDR3 sequence is 15 residues long. V was clipped by 4 bases and J by 2 bases, with 14 bases between them. Germline V lookup: CDR1 SGHTA, CDR2 FQGNSA. The CDR3 is CASSSGLGSQETQYF. The DNA for the CDR3 is TGTGCCAGCAGCTCGGGACTTGGGTCGCAAGAGACCCAGTACTTC.

This clonotype was counted many times. The chain's CDR3 is CASSPAGGQAAYEQYF. DNA for the CDR3: TGTGCCAGCAGCCCAGCGGGGGGACAGGCTGCCTACGAGCAGTACTTC. This rearrangement joins TRBV6-2 or TRBV6-3 to TRBJ2-7, with D possibly being TRBD2 (9 bases). V lost 6 bases and J lost 2, with 20 bases in between. Germline-derived CDR1 and CDR2 are MNHEY and SVGEGT. The CDR3 has 16 residues.

This clonotype has ten or more counts. The gene calls are TRBV7-9 and TRBJ2-7; D is undetermined. CDR3 length: 11 amino acids. Trimming shortened V by 3 bases and J by 6 bases, and 6 bases separated the two germline ends. Germline CDR1 is SEHNR and CDR2 is FQNEAQ (reference sequence). The chain's CDR3 is CASSLQSEQYF. CDR3 sequence (DNA): TGTGCCAGCAGCTTGCAGAGCGAGCAGTACTTC.

In its sample, this clonotype was seen many times. The chain's CDR3 is CASSPPGTGGTWLFF. DNA for the CDR3: TGTGCCAGCAGCCCTCCGGGGACAGGGGGGACGTGGCTGTTTTTT. The chain combines TRBV11-2 with TRBJ1-4; 11 nucleotides match TRBD1. The junction had 13 bases not matched to a gene; V was cut back by 5 bases and J by 14 bases. The CDR3 loop spans 15 amino acids. Per the germline V gene, CDR1 is SGHAT and CDR2 is FQNNGV.

This clonotype was seen at least ten times. The chain carries TRBV6-5 and TRBJ2-1; D possibly corresponds to TRBD1 (6 bases). Germline lookup yields CDR1 MNHEY and CDR2 SVGAGI. Trimming removed 8 bases at V and 8 bases at J, with 16 bases between. The CDR3 totals 13 residues. The CDR3: CASGPTGLDEQFF. Here the CDR3 DNA reads TGTGCCAGCGGCCCCACAGGGTTGGATGAGCAGTTCTTC.

This clonotype was picked up many times. This rearrangement joins TRBV5-1 to TRBJ2-7; D possibly corresponds to TRBD1 (7 bases). V was shortened by 0 bases and J by 2 bases, with 12 bases between the two germline ends. CDR3 size: 15 residues. The germline V gene has CDR1 SGHRS and CDR2 YFSETQ. DNA for the CDR3: TGCGCCAGCAGCTTGGGACGCGGGACAGCCTACGAGCAGTACTTC. Its protein product is CASSLGRGTAYEQYF.